The 30 T cell receptor beta chains below come from one sample, sequenced in a study of cytomegalovirus exposure and HLA in healthy donors. Method: immunoSEQ multiplex PCR; TCRdb's copy keeps in-frame clones and lacks some. This sample yields approximately 240,000 clones, of which 75% to 95% are seen a single time; 1% to 1.2% belongs to the top ten. The sequenced material came from PBMCs. These receptors were collected from a woman aged 18-29 years in good health and CMV-seronegative.

Here the CDR3 reads CASTPTVTPGNTIYF. In nucleotides, the CDR3 is TGTGCCAGCACCCCGACAGTAACCCCTGGAAACACCATATATTTT. The chain employs TRBV6-5 and TRBJ1-3, with a possible D match to TRBD1 (5 bases). The V gene lost 7 bases and the J gene lost 2 bases, with 15 bases spanning the gap. CDR1 and CDR2 from the germline V gene are MNHEY and SVGAGI. The CDR3 spans 15 residues.

This chain uses TRBV29-1 with TRBJ1-1, with 7 bases lining up with TRBD1. This CDR3 has 11 amino acids. V lost 4 bases to trimming and J lost 4 bases; unmatched junction nucleotides: 0. Per germline, CDR1 SQVTM and CDR2 ANQGSEA. The CDR3 region is CSVGQGTEAFF. For the CDR3, the DNA is TGCAGCGTTGGACAGGGCACTGAAGCTTTCTTT.

The rearrangement links TRBV5-7 to TRBJ2-3; D uncertain. TRBV5-7 is an open reading frame whose function is uncertain. The length of the CDR3 is 15 residues. Between the trimmed V and J ends, which lost 8 bases and 3 bases, there was a span of 19 bases. The CDR3 loop is CASTNRARSTDTQYF. CDR3 DNA: TGTGCCAGTACCAACCGCGCTAGGAGTACAGATACGCAGTATTTT.

The chain combines TRBV18 with TRBJ2-1; 9 bases align to TRBD1. There are 19 residues in the CDR3. V was pared by 3 bases and J by 6 bases, with 18 bases of the junction left unmatched. Germline CDR1 reads KGHSH; CDR2 reads LQKENI. CDR3 residues: CASSPPPGQGRIRGNEQFF. CDR3 in DNA: TGTGCCAGCTCACCCCCCCCAGGACAGGGGAGGATACGCGGCAATGAGCAGTTCTTC.

V and J are TRBV28 and TRBJ2-7, with D maybe TRBD1 (6 bases). The CDR3 covers 17 residues. Germline lookup yields CDR1 MDHEN and CDR2 SYDVKM. The V gene lost 5 bases and the J gene lost 3 bases, with 23 bases spanning the gap. The CDR3 coding sequence is TGTGCCAGCAGTCCAAGCCTTCCCCAGGGGAAGGGCTACGAGCAGTACTTC. Translation: CASSPSLPQGKGYEQYF.

The chain links TRBV6-6 to TRBJ1-6; D unresolved. The CDR3 contains 15 residues. Germline values: CDR1 MNHNY, CDR2 SVGAGI (reference sequence). Trimming cost V 2 bases and J 7 bases, with 12 bases left between them. The CDR3 protein is CASSYGFIGNSPLHF. The CDR3 DNA is TGTGCCAGCAGTTACGGTTTTATCGGGAATTCACCCCTCCACTTT.

This clone was recorded only once. The V and J genes are TRBV4-1 and TRBJ2-3, with a weak D call TRBD1 (5 bases). V lost 0 bases, J lost 4 bases, and 11 bases lay in between. This CDR3 has 15 residues. The germline V gene has CDR1 MGHRA and CDR2 YSYEKL. CDR3 in amino acids: CASSQDGAVPDTQYF. In DNA form, the CDR3 reads TGCGCCAGCAGCCAAGATGGGGCGGTCCCAGATACGCAGTATTTT.

The V call is TRBV19, the J call TRBJ2-7, with TRBD1 matching over 10 bases. The J segment lost 1 base and the V segment lost 5 bases, leaving 2 bases of the junction unmatched. The CDR3 runs to 14 residues. The germline V gene encodes CDR1 LNHDA and CDR2 SQIVND (reference sequence). This chain's CDR3 is CASSWGQGSYEQYF. Written as DNA, the CDR3 is TGTGCCAGTAGTTGGGGACAGGGGTCCTACGAGCAGTACTTC.

V is TRBV5-5 and J is TRBJ1-2, with 9 bases aligning to TRBD1. With V trimmed by 5 bases and J by 4 bases, 9 bases remained unmatched. The CDR3 is 15 residues long. From germline, CDR1 is SGHKS and CDR2 YYEKEE (reference sequence). The CDR3 sequence: CASSFDRGYVYGYTF. The CDR3 DNA reads TGTGCCAGCAGTTTTGACAGGGGGTATGTCTATGGCTACACCTTC. The variable domain in full, with the rest retrieved from reference TRBV5-5 and TRBJ1-2, is DAGVTQSPTHLIKTRGQQVTLRCSPISGHKSVSWYQQVLGQGPQFIFQYYEKEERGRGNFPDRFSARQFPNYSSELNVNALLLGDSALYLCASSFDRGYVYGYTFGSGTRLTVV.

This clone is a singleton in its sample. Here the CDR3 DNA reads TGTGCCAGCAGTGAGGACAAATATAACTATGGCTACACCTTC. It translates to CASSEDKYNYGYTF. This chain joins TRBV6-1 and TRBJ1-2; D perhaps matches TRBD1 (5 bases). V shed 3 bases and J shed 1 base, with 9 bases lying between them. Per the germline V gene, CDR1 is MNHNS and CDR2 is SASEGT. This CDR3 has 14 amino acids.

The chain's CDR3 is CASSFRLAGHNEQFF. In DNA, the CDR3 is TGTGCCAGCAGTTTCCGACTAGCGGGGCACAATGAGCAGTTCTTC. This rearrangement joins TRBV27 to TRBJ2-1; TRBD2 matches at 11 bases. V gave up 3 bases and J gave up 5 bases; unmatched junction bases: 3. The germline gives CDR1 MNHEY, CDR2 SMNVEV (reference sequence). There are 15 residues in the CDR3.

The V gene is TRBV10-3, the J gene TRBJ2-3; 7 nucleotides agree with TRBD2. With V trimmed by 4 bases and J by 1 base, 2 bases remained unmatched. The CDR3 runs to 14 residues. Germline V gives CDR1 ENHRY, CDR2 SYGVKD. The CDR3: CAISVREGTDTQYF. The CDR3 DNA reads as TGTGCCATCAGTGTTCGGGAGGGCACAGATACGCAGTATTTT.

J is TRBJ2-7 and V is TRBV4-1; 13 bases are shared with TRBD2. From germline, CDR1 is MGHRA and CDR2 YSYEKL. Trimming cost V 3 bases and J 3 bases; bases outside gene matches: 2. This CDR3 is 15 amino acids long. Written as DNA, the CDR3 is TGCGCCAGCAGCCACCGACTAGCGGGAGGCTACGAGCAGTACTTC. This gives the protein CASSHRLAGGYEQYF.

This chain uses TRBV28 with TRBJ1-5, with D perhaps matching TRBD1 (6 bases). Deletions cut 5 bases from V and 3 bases from J, with 20 bases between. Germline CDR1 is MDHEN and CDR2 is SYDVKM. The CDR3 length is 17 residues. DNA of the CDR3: TGTGCCAGCAGTCCTCATCAATGGGGGGGGGCCAATCAGCCCCAGCATTTT. Its protein product is CASSPHQWGGANQPQHF. The whole variable domain, remainder taken from reference TRBV28 and TRBJ1-5, is DVKVTQSSRYLVKRTGEKVFLECVQDMDHENMFWYRQDPGLGLRLIYFSYDVKMKEKGDIPEGYSVSREKKERFSLILESASTNQTSMYLCASSPHQWGGANQPQHFGDGTRLSIL.

The chain is built from TRBV15 and TRBJ2-7; 14 bases map to TRBD2. Looked up from germline, CDR1 is LNHNV and CDR2 is YYDKDF (reference sequence). The V segment lost 1 base and the J segment 2 bases; nucleotides outside the gene matches: 10. This CDR3 contains 19 residues. The chain's CDR3 is CATSRVVGTSGSSTYEQYF. CDR3 in DNA: TGTGCCACCAGCAGAGTAGTCGGGACTAGCGGGAGTTCGACCTACGAGCAGTACTTC. The full variable domain, in which reference TRBV15 and TRBJ2-7 provide the parts outside the CDR3, is DAMVIQNPRYQVTQFGKPVTLSCSQTLNHNVMYWYQQKSSQAPKLLFHYYDKDFNNEADTPDNFQSRRPNTSFCFLDIRSPGLGDTAMYLCATSRVVGTSGSSTYEQYFGPGTRLTVT.

CDR3 amino acids: CASSYSGGGGRAFF. DNA of the CDR3: TGTGCCAGCAGTTATTCTGGAGGGGGCGGGCGAGCTTTCTTT. The chain combines TRBV28 with TRBJ1-1; 7 nucleotides align to TRBD1. The CDR3 is made up of 14 amino acids. CDR1 MDHEN and CDR2 SYDVKM come from the germline V gene. J gave up 10 bases and V 4 bases, and 12 bases lay outside the gene matches. Full variable domain (missing parts from reference TRBV28 and TRBJ1-1): DVKVTQSSRYLVKRTGEKVFLECVQDMDHENMFWYRQDPGLGLRLIYFSYDVKMKEKGDIPEGYSVSREKKERFSLILESASTNQTSMYLCASSYSGGGGRAFFGQGTRLTVV.

CDR3 coding DNA: TGCGCCAGCAGCCCCCCAGGTAAACGGGGCTACACCTTC. Residues: CASSPPGKRGYTF. The V and J genes are TRBV5-1 and TRBJ1-2; D is unclear. Germline loops: CDR1 SGHRS, CDR2 YFSETQ. The CDR3 contains 13 residues. The V gene lost 4 bases and the J gene lost 8 bases, with 15 bases spanning the gap. Drawing the rest from reference TRBV5-1 and TRBJ1-2, the complete variable domain is KAGVTQTPRYLIKTRGQQVTLSCSPISGHRSVSWYQQTPGQGLQFLFEYFSETQRNKGNFPGRFSGRQFSNSRSEMNVSTLELGDSALYLCASSPPGKRGYTFGSGTRLTVV.

This clone was counted between two and nine times. This chain links TRBV18 with TRBJ1-1, with D possibly matching TRBD1 (6 bases). Germline CDR1 and CDR2: KGHSH and LQKENI. V was shortened by 3 bases and J by 0 bases, with 8 bases between the two germline ends. The CDR3 has 14 amino acids. In DNA form, the CDR3 reads TGTGCCAGCTCACCGCAGGGGATGAACACTGAAGCTTTCTTT. As protein: CASSPQGMNTEAFF.

The J gene is TRBJ2-1, the V gene TRBV19; 7 positions agree with TRBD1. Germline lookup yields CDR1 LNHDA and CDR2 SQIVND (reference sequence). V gave up 4 bases and J gave up 2 bases; unmatched junction bases: 5. This CDR3 comprises 15 residues. The chain's CDR3 is CASSTDRVTYNEQFF. The CDR3 DNA reads as TGTGCCAGTAGTACAGACAGGGTGACCTACAATGAGCAGTTCTTC.

The J gene is TRBJ2-7, the V gene TRBV4-1; TRBD2 matches at 10 bases. The CDR3 extends over 16 amino acids. With 3 bases clipped from V and 2 bases from J, the junction kept 7 bases outside the gene matches. Looked up from germline, CDR1 is MGHRA and CDR2 is YSYEKL. The CDR3 region has the DNA TGCGCCAGCAGCCACCCTAGCGGGAGATCACCCTACGAGCAGTACTTC. Translation gives CASSHPSGRSPYEQYF.

The V call is TRBV6-1, the J call TRBJ2-7, with D unresolved. The CDR3 totals 14 residues. Germline assignment: CDR1 MNHNS and CDR2 SASEGT. V lost 8 bases, J lost 2 bases, and 16 bases lay in between. The CDR3 DNA is TGTGCCAGCCGATCAAGAAGCGCCGCCTACGAGCAGTACTTC. Translation: CASRSRSAAYEQYF.

CDR3 region: CASKTGNQPQHF. The CDR3, as DNA: TGTGCCAGTAAGACGGGGAATCAGCCCCAGCATTTT. This sequence joins TRBV19 and TRBJ1-5, with D unresolved. Germline loops: CDR1 LNHDA, CDR2 SQIVND (reference sequence). The CDR3 runs 12 residues. Deletions cut 7 bases from V and 4 bases from J, with 8 bases between.

V is TRBV7-3 and J is TRBJ2-2; weak D call: TRBD1 (7 bases). CDR1 and CDR2 (germline): SGHTA, FQGTGA. Trimming left V 1 base short and J 3 bases short, with 15 bases between. This CDR3 is built from 17 residues. The CDR3 region is CASSLSRGAPDTGELFF. Written as DNA, the CDR3 is TGTGCCAGCAGCTTAAGCAGGGGGGCACCCGACACCGGGGAGCTGTTTTTT.

The J gene is TRBJ1-4, the V gene TRBV27; D is perhaps TRBD1 (5 bases). Germline-derived CDR1 and CDR2 are MNHEY and SMNVEV (reference sequence). Deletions cut 0 bases from V and 3 bases from J, with 20 bases between. The CDR3 sequence is 19 residues long. CDR3 bases: TGTGCCAGCAGTTTATCCCCCCCGGGACTGGGGGGTCCTAATGAAAAACTGTTTTTT. Its translation: CASSLSPPGLGGPNEKLFF.

The J gene is TRBJ1-2, the V gene TRBV28; 10 nucleotides line up with TRBD1. This CDR3 comprises 17 residues. Germline loops: CDR1 MDHEN, CDR2 SYDVKM. V shed 8 bases, J shed 5 bases, and the junction held 17 bases outside the gene matches. DNA for the CDR3: TGTGCCAGCCTAGCACCGGGACAGGGGCGGGGGGTATATGGCTACACCTTC. This sequence encodes CASLAPGQGRGVYGYTF.

The chain carries TRBV11-2 and TRBJ2-2; 9 nucleotides agree with TRBD2. Trimming cost V 1 base and J 4 bases; bases outside gene matches: 4. CDR1 SGHAT and CDR2 FQNNGV come from the germline V gene. This CDR3 comprises 16 residues. The CDR3 sequence is CASSLGLAGFTGELFF. CDR3 DNA sequence: TGTGCCAGCAGCTTAGGCCTAGCGGGATTCACCGGGGAGCTGTTTTTT. The complete variable domain, with remaining parts taken from reference TRBV11-2 and TRBJ2-2, reads EAGVAQSPRYKIIEKRQSVAFWCNPISGHATLYWYQQILGQGPKLLIQFQNNGVVDDSQLPKDRFSAERLKGVDSTLKIQPAKLEDSAVYLCASSLGLAGFTGELFFGEGSRLTVL.

The DNA of the CDR3 is TGTCTACAGAGTAATTCACCCCTCCACTTT. Encoded protein: CLQSNSPLHF. The chain combines TRBV2 with TRBJ1-6; no clear D gene. The V gene's germline CDR1 is SNHLY and CDR2 FYNNEI. There are 10 residues in the CDR3.

This clone was seen a single time. The chain recombines TRBV7-9 with TRBJ2-5; no reliable D call. The CDR3 totals 13 residues. The ends were cut back, 2 bases at V and 3 bases at J, with 7 bases in the middle. Germline assignment: CDR1 SEHNR and CDR2 FQNEAQ (reference sequence). CDR3 region: CASSLRREETQYF. The CDR3 bases are TGTGCCAGCAGCTTACGACGGGAAGAGACCCAGTACTTC.

This clone was seen once. V and J are TRBV7-6 and TRBJ1-1; 7 bases agree with TRBD1. The CDR3 consists of 15 residues. CDR1 is SGHVS and CDR2 is FNYEAQ in the germline V gene. J lost 4 bases, V lost 3 bases, and 8 bases had no gene match. The DNA for the CDR3 is TGTGCCAGCAGCTTTATGGGGGACAGCGGCACTGAAGCTTTCTTT. Protein: CASSFMGDSGTEAFF.

This clone came up once. The chain joins TRBV11-2 to TRBJ2-1, with D tentatively TRBD1 (6 bases). V dropped 8 bases and J dropped 11 bases, with 13 bases sitting between them. Germline V gives CDR1 SGHAT, CDR2 FQNNGV. This CDR3 contains 11 residues. The CDR3 DNA sequence: TGTGCCAGCTTGTGGGGGCAGAAGCAGTTCTTC. Translating gives CASLWGQKQFF.